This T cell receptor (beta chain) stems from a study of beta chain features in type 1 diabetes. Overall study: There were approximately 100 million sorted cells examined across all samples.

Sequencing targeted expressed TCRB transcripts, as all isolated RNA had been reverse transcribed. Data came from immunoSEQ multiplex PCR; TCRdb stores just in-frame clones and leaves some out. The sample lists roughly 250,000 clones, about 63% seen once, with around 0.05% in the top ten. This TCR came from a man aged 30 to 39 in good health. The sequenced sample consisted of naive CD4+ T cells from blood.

CDR3 in amino acids: CAWSRPRPSGEETQYF. The CDR3 DNA reads TGTGCCTGGAGTCGGCCCCGTCCTTCAGGGGAAGAGACCCAGTACTTC. This rearrangement joins TRBV30 to TRBJ2-5; D is perhaps TRBD1 (6 bases). This CDR3 is built from 16 residues. V gave up 2 bases and J gave up 3 bases, with 19 bases separating them. Germline assignment: CDR1 GTSNPN and CDR2 SVGIG (reference sequence).